The 27 T cell receptor beta chains below come from one sample, sequenced in a study of T cells in Graves' hyperthyroidism and ophthalmopathy. Amplification targeted TCR beta CDR3 regions from RNA transcripts. A first-round RT-PCR of the TCR CDR3 used the HTBI primer set. TCRdb fed the multiplex PCR reads into MiXCR, producing one record per CDR3 protein. This repertoire shows about 260,000 distinct CDR3 sequences, 22% found once; its top ten account for under 65%. What was sequenced was blood. These TCRs come from a man aged 30 to 45 with Graves' ophthalmopathy.

This clonotype was seen ten or more times. This chain connects TRBV28 to TRBJ1-1; D uncertain. The CDR3 is 11 amino acids. Germline CDR1 is MDHEN and CDR2 is SYDVKM. V was clipped by 6 bases and J by 1 base, with 3 bases between them. CDR3 residues: CASSWNTEAFF. Written as DNA, the CDR3 is TGTGCCAGCAGCTGGAACACTGAAGCTTTCTTT.

This clonotype has a handful of counts. V is TRBV3-1 and J is TRBJ1-3, with 12 bases that match TRBD1. The CDR3 covers 17 residues. With V trimmed by 4 bases and J by 3 bases, 7 bases remained unmatched. Germline V gene sequence: CDR1 LGHDT, CDR2 YNNKEL (reference sequence). The CDR3 DNA follows: TGTGCCAGCAGCCGTGGGACAGGGGGCGCCGGTGGAAACACCATATATTTT. Translating gives CASSRGTGGAGGNTIYF.

This clonotype was observed a few times. This rearrangement joins TRBV7-8 to TRBJ2-1; 9 positions match TRBD1. Germline values: CDR1 SGHVS, CDR2 FQNEAQ. V gave up 4 bases and J gave up 8 bases; unmatched junction bases: 12. The CDR3 runs 16 residues. The CDR3 region is CASSSRASGDRDEQFF. The CDR3 DNA reads TGTGCCAGCAGCTCCCGAGCGTCAGGGGACAGGGATGAGCAGTTCTTC. Variable domain in full (rest from reference TRBV7-8 and TRBJ2-1): GAGVSQSPRYKVAKRGQDVALRCDPISGHVSLFWYQQALGQGPEFLTYFQNEAQLDKSGLPSDRFFAERPEGSVSTLKIQRTQQEDSAVYLCASSSRASGDRDEQFFGPGTRLTVL.

This clonotype occurred a few times. The chain combines TRBV3-1 with TRBJ2-7; 10 bases line up with TRBD2. CDR1 and CDR2 from the germline V gene are LGHDT and YNNKEL (reference sequence). The CDR3 length is 15 residues. Germline trimming cut 4 bases from V and 9 bases from J; bases unmatched to any gene: 12. The CDR3 nucleotides are TGTGCCAGCAGCCCTCTTAGCAGCGGGAGGGCCCTGCAGTACTTC. It specifies CASSPLSSGRALQYF.

The rearrangement links TRBV11-1 to TRBJ2-7, with TRBD1 matching 11 bases. V lost 5 bases, J lost 4 bases, and 7 bases stayed unmatched. In germline, CDR1 is SGHAT, CDR2 FQDESV (reference sequence). The length of the CDR3 is 15 residues. CDR3 sequence (DNA): TGTGCCAGCAGCCACTTCGGACAGGGGGCTTACGAGCAGTACTTC. Translating gives CASSHFGQGAYEQYF.

This clonotype was detected a few times. The rearrangement links TRBV3-1 to TRBJ2-1, with D possibly being TRBD2 (6 bases). The germline V and J ends were trimmed by 0 bases and 6 bases, with 15 bases remaining between them. The CDR3 totals 16 residues. Per the germline V gene, CDR1 is LGHDT and CDR2 is YNNKEL (reference sequence). The CDR3 reads CASSQEGLLEGNEQFF. Here the CDR3 DNA reads TGTGCCAGCAGCCAAGAGGGACTCCTAGAAGGCAATGAGCAGTTCTTC.

Ten or more counts support this clonotype. The rearrangement uses TRBV24-1 and TRBJ2-5; perhaps TRBD2 as D (5 bases). CDR1 and CDR2 from the germline V gene are KGHDR and SFDVKD. The CDR3 consists of 18 residues. The V end lost 3 bases, the J end lost 2 bases, and 21 bases lay between the germline ends. CDR3 coding DNA: TGTGCCACCAGTGATGGAGGAGGATGGACCGACAATCAAGAGACCCAGTACTTC. Translation gives CATSDGGGWTDNQETQYF.

The V gene is TRBV6-1, the J gene TRBJ2-7; 7 positions agree with TRBD1. The V gene end was trimmed by 5 bases and the J gene end by 9 bases; junction bases not matched to a gene: 13. The CDR3 totals 14 residues. The V gene's germline CDR1 is MNHNS and CDR2 SASEGT. The CDR3 DNA sequence: TGTGCCAGCAGTCCCGGGACAGCCTCGAAAGTGCAGTACTTC. It translates to CASSPGTASKVQYF.

The table lists this clonotype with many counts. This chain joins TRBV3-1 and TRBJ2-1, with 8 bases matching TRBD2. The CDR3 is 14 residues long. The V gene end was trimmed by 5 bases and the J gene end by 4 bases; junction bases not matched to a gene: 4. Germline V CDR1 and CDR2: LGHDT, YNNKEL (reference sequence). In nucleotides, the CDR3 is TGTGCCAGCAGCGGAATAGCGGGATACAATGAGCAGTTCTTC. This sequence encodes CASSGIAGYNEQFF.

This clonotype was counted many times. This chain joins TRBV28 and TRBJ1-1, with TRBD1 as a possible D gene (5 bases). The germline V gene has CDR1 MDHEN and CDR2 SYDVKM. The CDR3 covers 12 residues. The V end lost 7 bases, the J end lost 2 bases, and 8 bases lay between the germline ends. This CDR3 is CASTGGNTEAFF. DNA for the CDR3: TGTGCCAGCACGGGGGGAAACACTGAAGCTTTCTTT.

There are a few counts of this clonotype. This chain joins TRBV24-1 and TRBJ1-2, with 7 bases identical to TRBD1. CDR3 length equals 15 residues. The J segment lost 7 bases and the V segment lost 4 bases, leaving 11 bases of the junction unmatched. Germline loops: CDR1 KGHDR, CDR2 SFDVKD. CDR3: CATSETGIGHRGYTF. DNA for the CDR3: TGTGCCACCAGTGAGACAGGGATTGGACATCGTGGCTACACCTTC.

This clonotype was counted between two and nine times. J is TRBJ2-5 and V is TRBV4-1; D may correspond to TRBD1 or TRBD2 (5 bases each). Germline loops: CDR1 MGHRA, CDR2 YSYEKL. The CDR3 is 15 residues long. With 8 bases removed from V and 5 bases from J, the gap between germline ends came to 21 bases. CDR3 in amino acids: CASATGTAVRETQYF. In DNA form, the CDR3 reads TGCGCCAGCGCGACCGGGACGGCCGTTCGGGAGACCCAGTACTTC.

This clonotype was observed a handful of times. The chain's CDR3 is CASSPLTRNTGELFF. The CDR3 nucleotides are TGTGCCAGCAGCCCATTGACTAGGAACACCGGGGAGCTGTTTTTT. J is TRBJ2-2 and V is TRBV27, with D tentatively TRBD2 (6 bases). Germline V gives CDR1 MNHEY, CDR2 SMNVEV (reference sequence). The CDR3 length is 15 residues. V was trimmed by 6 bases and J by 1 base, leaving 12 bases between them.

V usage is TRBV18 and J usage is TRBJ1-1, with TRBD1 as a possible D gene (6 bases). V dropped 3 bases and J dropped 1 base, with 12 bases sitting between them. This CDR3 has 15 amino acids. The germline V gene has CDR1 KGHSH and CDR2 LQKENI. CDR3 sequence reads: CASSPAGVANTEAFF. The CDR3 DNA reads TGTGCCAGCTCACCTGCAGGGGTTGCGAACACTGAAGCTTTCTTT. Full variable domain (outside the CDR3, taken from reference TRBV18 and TRBJ1-1): NAGVMQNPRHLVRRRGQEARLRCSPMKGHSHVYWYRQLPEEGLKFMVYLQKENIIDESGMPKERFSAEFPKEGPSILRIQQVVRGDSAAYFCASSPAGVANTEAFFGQGTRLTVV.

This clonotype was seen just once. The chain has TRBV12-5 and TRBJ1-4; D unresolved. The CDR3 extends over 13 amino acids. From germline, CDR1 is LGHNT and CDR2 FRNRAP. V gave up 2 bases and J gave up 7 bases, with 8 bases separating them. The CDR3 region is CASGLPGGEKLFF. Here the CDR3 DNA reads TGTGCTAGTGGTTTGCCAGGAGGTGAAAAACTGTTTTTT.

Only a few counts were recorded for this clonotype. The V gene is TRBV24-1, the J gene TRBJ1-2; TRBD1 might be the D (5 bases). CDR3 length equals 14 residues. Trimming cost V 4 bases and J 2 bases, with 10 bases left between them. Germline-derived CDR1 and CDR2 are KGHDR and SFDVKD. The CDR3 DNA follows: TGTGCCACCAGTGAAGGAGGGGAGAACTATGGCTACACCTTC. Amino acid sequence: CATSEGGENYGYTF.

This clonotype was detected many times. This chain's CDR3 is CSTKRGGELFF. CDR3 nucleotide sequence: TGCAGTACAAAAAGGGGCGGGGAGCTGTTTTTT. The rearrangement uses TRBV20-1 and TRBJ2-2; possibly TRBD1 for D (5 bases). The CDR3 loop spans 11 amino acids. Per the germline V gene, CDR1 is DFQATT and CDR2 is SNEGSKA (reference sequence). V was pared by 8 bases and J by 7 bases, with 11 bases between.

As to this clonotype: Just one base apart from a much larger clone, this may be a read error. The chain uses TRBV3-1 and TRBJ1-2; D may be TRBD1 (5 bases). The CDR3 covers 13 residues. The germline gives CDR1 LGHDT, CDR2 YNNKEL (reference sequence). Trimming stripped 4 bases from V and 8 bases from J, with 14 bases between. CDR3 coding DNA: TGTGCCAGCAGCCCTGGGGGGGATCGAGGCTACACCTTC. Amino acids: CASSPGGDRGYTF.

The rearrangement joins TRBV9 to TRBJ1-6; tentatively, D is TRBD1 (5 bases). Germline CDR1 reads SGDLS; CDR2 reads YYNGEE. The germline V and J ends were trimmed by 4 bases and 10 bases, with 15 bases remaining between them. The CDR3 sequence is 14 residues long. The CDR3 DNA is TGTGCCAGCAGCCAACTCCCGGGACCATCACCCCTCCACTTT. As protein: CASSQLPGPSPLHF.

This clonotype has at least ten counts. The gene calls are TRBV20-1 and TRBJ2-7, with 7 bases lining up with TRBD1. This CDR3 has 15 amino acids. The germline V gene has CDR1 DFQATT and CDR2 SNEGSKA (reference sequence). The junction had 9 bases not matched to a gene; V was cut back by 3 bases and J by 1 base. The CDR3 nucleotides are TGCAGTGCTAGGTCCATGGTGACAGGGTCCTACGAGCAGTACTTC. Its protein is CSARSMVTGSYEQYF.

DNA for the CDR3: TGTGCCTGGTCGACTAGCGGGGCCGGTAATACGCAGTATTTT. It yields the protein CAWSTSGAGNTQYF. The chain carries TRBV30 and TRBJ2-3; TRBD2 matches at 11 bases. CDR3 length: 14 amino acids. Germline V gives CDR1 GTSNPN, CDR2 SVGIG (reference sequence). The trim removed 5 bases at V and 7 bases at J, leaving 8 bases unmatched.

The chain recombines TRBV11-1 with TRBJ2-1; either TRBD1 or TRBD2 may fit D (5 bases each). This CDR3 comprises 12 residues. Germline V CDR1 and CDR2: SGHAT, FQDESV (reference sequence). Trimming removed 6 bases at V and 9 bases at J, with 12 bases between. The CDR3 spells CASSPVGTEQFF. The CDR3 DNA reads TGTGCCAGCAGTCCCGTTGGGACTGAGCAGTTCTTC.

The chain recombines TRBV6-2 or TRBV6-3 with TRBJ2-1, with TRBD2 identical over 12 bases. Germline assignment: CDR1 MNHEY and CDR2 SVGEGT. The J segment lost 4 bases and the V segment lost 0 bases, leaving 1 base of the junction unmatched. The CDR3 is 16 amino acids. CDR3 region: CASSYSGTSGYNEQFF. The CDR3 nucleotides are TGTGCCAGCAGTTACTCCGGGACTAGCGGGTACAATGAGCAGTTCTTC.

This CDR3 reads CASGRGTPGELFF. CDR3 in DNA: TGTGCCAGCGGACGTGGTACCCCCGGGGAGCTGTTTTTT. The chain links TRBV2 to TRBJ2-2; no firm D call. The germline V gene has CDR1 SNHLY and CDR2 FYNNEI. V was trimmed by 8 bases and J by 6 bases, leaving 13 bases between them. The CDR3 is 13 residues long.

This clonotype was seen a handful of times. The rearrangement links TRBV6-5 to TRBJ2-7, with 7 bases that match TRBD2. The CDR3 sequence is 15 residues long. V lost 2 bases to trimming and J lost 1 base; unmatched junction nucleotides: 5. The germline CDR1 and CDR2 sequences are MNHEY and SVGAGI. CDR3 DNA: TGTGCCAGCAGTTACAACGCGGGAGAGTCCTACGAGCAGTACTTC. This sequence encodes CASSYNAGESYEQYF.

This clonotype showed up many times. The genes are TRBV4-2 and TRBJ2-7; no clear D. V was shortened by 2 bases and J by 1 base, with 6 bases between the two germline ends. The CDR3 contains 13 residues. Germline CDR1 reads LGHNA; CDR2 reads YNFKEQ. CDR3 in amino acids: CASSQSVSYEQYF. CDR3 DNA sequence: TGTGCCAGCAGCCAATCGGTTTCCTACGAGCAGTACTTC.

At least ten counts were recorded for this clonotype. The chain links TRBV20-1 to TRBJ2-1, with D perhaps assigned TRBD1 or TRBD2 (6 bases each). Germline V gives CDR1 DFQATT, CDR2 SNEGSKA (reference sequence). CDR3 size: 13 residues. Trimming shortened V by 5 bases and J by 6 bases, and 14 bases separated the two germline ends. The CDR3, as DNA: TGCAGTGCTGGGCGGAGGGGGTTCAATGAGCAGTTCTTC. Translation: CSAGRRGFNEQFF.